This TCR beta chain came from a study of T-cell reconstitution after alpha-beta-depleted transplantation in children. On this clonotype itself: The antigen is unknown.

The library targeted TCRbeta and was prepared with unique molecular identifiers. TCRdb re-called the PCR reads through MiXCR, storing one row per CDR3 protein. The table includes about a million distinct CDR3 sequences, about 29% detected once. Study results and limitations: About two months after transplant, alpha-beta T cells reportedly came from several hundred expanded graft clones. At one year after transplant, newly produced T cells mostly accounted for T-cell counts and diversity.

Germline V gene lookup returns CDR1 SQVTM and CDR2 ANQGSEA. The CDR3 contains 11 residues. The V end was cut by 6 bases, the J end by 6 bases, with 11 bases between. The source is a boy in the first two years of life who had a stem cell transplant for SCID, so the T cells may come from the graft donor. This chain links TRBV29-1 with TRBJ1-1; D unclear. The starting material was PBMCs, mostly from graft donor cells, obtained 360 days after TCRalphabeta/CD19-depleted stem cell transplant. The CDR3 is CSVHRAAEAFF. The CDR3 nucleotides are TGCAGCGTCCACAGAGCCGCTGAAGCTTTCTTT.